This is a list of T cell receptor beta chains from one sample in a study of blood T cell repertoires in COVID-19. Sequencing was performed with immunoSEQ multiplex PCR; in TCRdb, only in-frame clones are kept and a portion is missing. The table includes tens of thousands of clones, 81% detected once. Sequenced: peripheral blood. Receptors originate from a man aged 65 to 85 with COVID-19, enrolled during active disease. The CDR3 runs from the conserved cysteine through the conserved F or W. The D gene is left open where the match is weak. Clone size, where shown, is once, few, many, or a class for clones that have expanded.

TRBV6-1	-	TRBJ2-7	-	CASSVASPNEQYF	TGTGCCAGCAGTGTAGCGAGTCCCAACGAGCAGTACTTC
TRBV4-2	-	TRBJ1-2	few	CASSQVDTANYGYTF	TGTGCCAGCAGCCAAGTAGATACCGCTAACTATGGCTACACCTTC
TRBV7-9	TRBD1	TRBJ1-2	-	CASSRTGVPGYTF	TGTGCCAGCAGCCGGACAGGGGTGCCCGGCTACACCTTC
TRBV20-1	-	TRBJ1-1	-	CSARDASGAFF	TGCAGTGCTAGAGATGCCAGCGGAGCTTTCTTT
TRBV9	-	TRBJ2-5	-	CASSVAERETQYF	TGTGCCAGCAGCGTAGCTGAGAGGGAGACCCAGTACTTC
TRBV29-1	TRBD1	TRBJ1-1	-	CSVRRDRNTEAFF	TGCAGCGTGCGACGGGACAGAAACACTGAAGCTTTCTTT
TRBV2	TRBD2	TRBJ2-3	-	CASSAGTSGRRGDTQYF	TGTGCCAGCAGTGCCGGGACTAGCGGGAGGAGGGGAGATACGCAGTATTTT
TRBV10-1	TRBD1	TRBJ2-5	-	CASSDPLKTGGGETQYF	TGCGCCAGCAGTGACCCTTTGAAAACAGGGGGCGGAGAGACCCAGTACTTC
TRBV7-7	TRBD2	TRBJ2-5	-	CASSLIAGGPGETQYF	TGTGCTAGCAGCTTGATCGCGGGAGGGCCGGGGGAGACCCAGTACTTC
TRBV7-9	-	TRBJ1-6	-	CASSLAARLNSPLHF	TGTGCCAGCAGCTTAGCGGCCAGGTTAAATTCACCCCTCCACTTT
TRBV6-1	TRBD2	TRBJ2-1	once	CASSEALLAGVPHASAYNEQFF	TGTGCCAGCAGTGAAGCCCTCCTAGCGGGAGTACCCCACGCTTCGGCTTACAATGAGCAGTTCTTC
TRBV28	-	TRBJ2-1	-	CASSWSRGNNEQFF	TGTGCCAGCAGTTGGTCGAGGGGGAACAATGAGCAGTTCTTC
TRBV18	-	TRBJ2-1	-	CASSRNPTAPGWDEQFF	TGTGCCAGCTCCCGAAACCCGACAGCCCCAGGGTGGGATGAGCAGTTCTTC
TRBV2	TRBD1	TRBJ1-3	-	CASSEGRGLSGNTIYF	TGTGCCAGCAGTGAAGGCAGGGGGCTCTCTGGAAACACCATATATTTT
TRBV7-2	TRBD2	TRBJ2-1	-	CASGSSGRYNEQFF	TGTGCCAGCGGGTCTAGCGGGCGCTACAATGAGCAGTTCTTC
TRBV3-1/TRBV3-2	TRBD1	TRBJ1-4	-	CASSQKINGTGDGSGNEKLFF	TGTGCCAGCAGCCAAAAAATCAATGGGACAGGGGACGGTTCGGGTAATGAAAAACTGTTTTTT
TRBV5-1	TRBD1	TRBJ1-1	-	CASSLADRGSTFGRWTEAFF	TGCGCCAGCAGCTTGGCGGACAGGGGCAGCACTTTCGGACGCTGGACTGAAGCTTTCTTT
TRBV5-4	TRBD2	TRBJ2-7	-	CASSTALAGSYEQYF	TGTGCCAGCAGCACCGCCCTAGCGGGATCCTACGAGCAGTACTTC
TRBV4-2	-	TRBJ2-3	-	CASSQDGGLQRDTQYF	TGTGCCAGCAGCCAAGACGGTGGGCTTCAAAGAGATACGCAGTATTTT
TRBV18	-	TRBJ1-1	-	CASSLAGGPNTEAFF	TGTGCCAGCTCCCTAGCGGGGGGACCGAACACTGAAGCTTTCTTT
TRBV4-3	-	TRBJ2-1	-	CASSQDGRGSYNEQFF	TGCGCCAGCAGCCAAGATGGCAGGGGCTCCTACAATGAGCAGTTCTTC
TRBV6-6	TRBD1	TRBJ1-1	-	CASSQTSGTVPEAFF	TGTGCCAGCAGTCAAACCTCCGGGACAGTTCCCGAAGCTTTCTTT
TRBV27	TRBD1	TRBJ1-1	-	CASSSPRDRGPEAFF	TGTGCCAGCAGTTCCCCCCGGGACAGGGGCCCTGAAGCTTTCTTT
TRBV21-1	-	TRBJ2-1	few	CASKKGVEDCVNEQFF	TGTGCCAGCAAAAAGGGAGTCGAGGACTGTGTAAATGAGCAGTTCTTC
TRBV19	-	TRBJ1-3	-	CASRRDSGNTIYF	TGTGCCAGTAGGAGGGACTCTGGAAACACCATATATTTT
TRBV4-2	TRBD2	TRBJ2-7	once	CASSQELAGRSYEQYF	TGTGCCAGCAGCCAGGAGCTAGCGGGCCGATCCTACGAGCAGTACTTC
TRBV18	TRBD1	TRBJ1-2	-	CASSPRDRHGYTF	TGTGCCAGCTCACCGAGGGACAGACATGGCTACACCTTC
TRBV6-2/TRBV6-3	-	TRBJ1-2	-	CASSSTAMYGYTF	TGTGCCAGCAGTTCGACAGCTATGTATGGCTACACCTTC
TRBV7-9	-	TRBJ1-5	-	CASSPTVAGNQPQHF	TGTGCCAGCAGCCCAACAGTGGCAGGGAATCAGCCCCAGCATTTT
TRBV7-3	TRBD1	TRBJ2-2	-	CASSLGQAVLGELFF	TGTGCCAGCAGCCTCGGACAGGCCGTCCTGGGGGAGCTGTTTTTT
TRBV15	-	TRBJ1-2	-	CATSRDLAGLYGYTF	TGTGCCACCAGCAGAGATCTAGCGGGGTTATATGGCTACACCTTC
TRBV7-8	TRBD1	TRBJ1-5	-	CASSTGQGTHSNQPQHF	TGTGCCAGCAGCACTGGACAGGGTACTCATAGCAATCAGCCCCAGCATTTT
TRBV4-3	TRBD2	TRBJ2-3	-	CASSQDLAGSTDTQYF	TGCGCCAGCAGCCAAGATCTAGCGGGGAGCACAGATACGCAGTATTTT
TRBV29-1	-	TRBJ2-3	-	CSVIRGSSTDTQYF	TGCAGCGTTATAAGGGGCAGTAGCACAGATACGCAGTATTTT
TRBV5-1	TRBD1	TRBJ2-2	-	CASSPGTATGELFF	TGCGCCAGCAGCCCGGGGACAGCCACCGGGGAGCTGTTTTTT
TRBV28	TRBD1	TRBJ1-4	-	CASSLAGGKTTNEKLFF	TGTGCCAGCAGTTTGGCAGGGGGAAAAACAACTAATGAAAAACTGTTTTTT
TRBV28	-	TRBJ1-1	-	CASLQGGLQAFF	TGTGCCAGTTTACAGGGCGGGTTGCAAGCTTTCTTT
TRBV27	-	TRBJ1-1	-	CASQPRGMNTEAFF	TGTGCCAGCCAACCTCGGGGAATGAACACTGAAGCTTTCTTT
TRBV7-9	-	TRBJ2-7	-	CASSSLDGNEQYF	TGTGCCAGCAGCTCGCTGGACGGGAACGAGCAGTACTTC
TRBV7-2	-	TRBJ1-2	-	CASIQGGAYGYTF	TGTGCCAGCATCCAGGGAGGCGCATATGGCTACACCTTC
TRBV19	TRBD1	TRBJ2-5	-	CASSFARGQSETQYF	TGTGCCAGTAGTTTCGCCAGGGGGCAAAGTGAGACCCAGTACTTC
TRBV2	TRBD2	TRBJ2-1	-	CASSPLGGLDLYNEQFF	TGTGCCAGCAGCCCCCTCGGGGGACTAGACCTCTACAATGAGCAGTTCTTC
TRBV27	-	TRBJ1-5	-	CASSLSGISNQPQHF	TGTGCCAGCAGTTTATCCGGGATTAGCAATCAGCCCCAGCATTTT
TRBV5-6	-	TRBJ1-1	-	CASSPRQEVGSEAFF	TGTGCCAGCAGCCCTCGACAGGAGGTTGGTTCCGAAGCTTTCTTT
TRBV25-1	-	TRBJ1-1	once	CASKGALEAFF	TGTGCCAGCAAAGGGGCATTGGAAGCTTTCTTT
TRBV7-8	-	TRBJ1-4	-	CASSSRQKSNEKLFF	TGTGCCAGCAGCTCCCGACAGAAGAGTAATGAAAAACTGTTTTTT
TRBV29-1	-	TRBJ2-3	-	CSVTGLGTDTQYF	TGCAGCGTCACAGGGTTGGGTACAGATACGCAGTATTTT
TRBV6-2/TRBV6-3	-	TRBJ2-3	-	CASSYHGDTQYF	TGTGCCAGCAGTTACCACGGAGATACGCAGTATTTT
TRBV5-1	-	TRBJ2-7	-	CASSTNPTSSYEQYF	TGCGCCAGCAGCACCAACCCCACAAGCTCCTACGAGCAGTACTTC
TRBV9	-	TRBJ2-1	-	CASSVGGTYNEQFF	TGTGCCAGCAGCGTAGGAGGCACCTACAATGAGCAGTTCTTC
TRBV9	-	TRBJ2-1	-	CASSVSSESYNEQFF	TGTGCCAGCAGCGTGTCGAGCGAGTCCTACAATGAGCAGTTCTTC
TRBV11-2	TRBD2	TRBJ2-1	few	CASSLFPSGRENEQFF	TGTGCCAGCAGCTTATTCCCTAGCGGGAGGGAAAATGAGCAGTTCTTC
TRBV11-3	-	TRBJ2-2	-	CASSSGGPVGGELFF	TGTGCCAGCAGCTCCGGAGGGCCAGTCGGAGGGGAGCTGTTTTTT
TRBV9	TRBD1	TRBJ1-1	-	CASSVGQGRGDTEAFF	TGTGCCAGCAGCGTAGGACAGGGGAGAGGCGACACTGAAGCTTTCTTT